This T cell receptor (beta chain) was sequenced in a study of technical replicates of blood from a handful of donors. Measured with immunoSEQ multiplex PCR; TCRdb has only the in-frame clones, and not every one. The sample carries over 30,000 clones, roughly nine tenths recorded once. This clone came up once. Germline V CDR1 and CDR2: SGDLS, YYNGEE. Trimming cost V 2 bases and J 7 bases; bases outside gene matches: 6. The CDR3 runs to 15 residues. The J gene is TRBJ2-7, the V gene TRBV9, with 13 positions matching TRBD2. This receptor was taken from a human donor in good health. Some clones in this sample may be carry-over from other donors' samples. Sequencing was carried out using PBMCs. CDR3 DNA sequence: TGTGCCAGCAGCGTCACTAGCGGGGGGGCTCTGGAGCAGTACTTC. Protein sequence: CASSVTSGGALEQYF.